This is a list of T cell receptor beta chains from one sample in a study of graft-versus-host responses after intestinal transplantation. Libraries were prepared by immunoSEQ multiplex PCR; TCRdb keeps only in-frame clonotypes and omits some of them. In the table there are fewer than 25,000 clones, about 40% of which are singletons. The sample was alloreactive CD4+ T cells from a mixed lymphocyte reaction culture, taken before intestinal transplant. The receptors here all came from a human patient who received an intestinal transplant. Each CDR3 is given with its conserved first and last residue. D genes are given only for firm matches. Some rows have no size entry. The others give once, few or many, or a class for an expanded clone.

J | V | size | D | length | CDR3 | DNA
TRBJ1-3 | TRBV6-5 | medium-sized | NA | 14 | CASSAGSTGNTIYF | TGTGCCAGCAGTGCAGGTAGTACTGGAAACACCATATATTTT
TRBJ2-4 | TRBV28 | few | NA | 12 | CASSPTWNIQYF | TGTGCCAGCAGCCCGACTTGGAACATTCAGTACTTC
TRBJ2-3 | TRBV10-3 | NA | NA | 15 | CAIRNRGYSTDTQYF | TGTGCCATCAGGAACAGAGGGTATAGCACAGATACGCAGTATTTT
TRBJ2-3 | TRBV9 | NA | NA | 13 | CASRQGWTDTQYF | TGTGCCAGCAGACAGGGTTGGACAGATACGCAGTATTTT
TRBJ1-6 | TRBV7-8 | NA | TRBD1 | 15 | CASSLAGTGVSPLHF | TGTGCCAGCAGCTTAGCCGGGACAGGGGTTTCACCCCTCCACTTT
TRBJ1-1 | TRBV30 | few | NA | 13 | CAWSRRTNTEAFF | TGTGCCTGGAGTCGGCGGACAAACACTGAAGCTTTCTTT
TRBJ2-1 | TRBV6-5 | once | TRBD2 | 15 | CASRGLAGGRYTQFF | TGTGCCAGCAGGGGACTAGCGGGAGGTCGCTATACGCAGTTCTTC
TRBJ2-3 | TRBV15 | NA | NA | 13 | CATSGADTDTQYF | TGTGCCACCAGCGGGGCCGACACAGATACGCAGTATTTT
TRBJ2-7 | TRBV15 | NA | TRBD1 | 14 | CATSRGDRSAEQYF | TGTGCCACCAGCAGAGGGGACAGGTCGGCCGAGCAGTACTTC
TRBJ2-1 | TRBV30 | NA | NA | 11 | CAWGSYNEQFF | TGTGCCTGGGGGAGCTACAATGAGCAGTTCTTC